The clone carrying this TCR beta chain has just one count. Its antigen is unidentified. This entry is derived from a study of T cell responses to AZD1222 COVID-19 vaccine. General observations from the study: The peak T cell response came first, and repertoires were sampled only after it. Nearly half of spike-specific TCRs reportedly go after variant regions that carry no mutations.

Data came from immunoSEQ multiplex PCR; TCRdb stores just in-frame clones and leaves some out. The sample yields around 130,000 clones, 85% to 90% seen once. Trimming removed 2 bases from V and 8 bases from J; junction bases left unmatched: 9. Per the germline V gene, CDR1 is WNHNN and CDR2 is SYGVQD (reference sequence). The CDR3 totals 15 residues. Sample: peripheral blood, taken 28 days after the second AZD1222 dose. This receptor was taken from an adult who received the AZD1222 COVID-19 vaccine. This chain links TRBV10-1 with TRBJ1-2, with TRBD1 identical over 9 bases. The CDR3 coding sequence is TGCGCCAGCAGTGAGGGGACAGGGATATTCTACGGCTACACCTTC. It specifies CASSEGTGIFYGYTF.